This T cell receptor beta chain was recorded in a study of blood T cell repertoires in COVID-19. Background on the study: COVID-19 samples, acute and convalescent, were from the United States, Italy and Spain. PBMCs, B-cell-depleted T cells, or T cells were the source of the cDNA or gDNA that made up the material.

As processed by the authors: It was from reference gene primer amplification that nucleated cell counts were estimated. Libraries were prepared by immunoSEQ multiplex PCR; TCRdb keeps only in-frame clonotypes and omits some of them. The D gene and trimming were derived from the DNA, and the V and J assignments and clone size from that table. The sample has around 44,000 clones; 92% are singletons. This CDR3 comprises 15 residues. Trimming pared 0 bases from V and 2 bases from J, leaving 8 bases between. Germline CDR1 and CDR2: PRHDT and FYEKMQ (reference sequence). This chain uses TRBV13 with TRBJ1-3; a possible D gene is TRBD1 (5 bases). Sequencing used peripheral blood. This TCR derives from a human donor in a cohort sampled during active COVID-19. DNA of the CDR3: TGTGCCAGCAGCTTAGGAGGGGAGGCTGGAAACACCATATATTTT. Residues: CASSLGGEAGNTIYF.